This T cell receptor (beta chain) was identified during a study of human T cells and chemical hapten exposure. Notes on the study in general: The formation of large CDR3 similarity clusters by expanded TCRs significantly exceeded that of controls.

In TCRdb, the RACE reads were re-called with MiXCR into one record per CDR3 protein. The data show fewer than 500,000 distinct CDR3 sequences, more than 4.5% seen once. Germline V gene lookup returns CDR1 MDHEN and CDR2 SYDVKM. V shed 5 bases and J 4 bases; nucleotides not matched to a gene: 8. This CDR3 region has 18 residues. This clonotype was seen many times. Its target is not known. This sample's time point: patch test 1, 2 weeks after DPC sensitization. Treatment: therapeutic diphenylcyclopropenone sensitization with weekly scalp DPC. J is TRBJ2-1 and V is TRBV28; 16 nucleotides match TRBD2. This material consisted of whole blood, taken in connection with sensitization to the hapten diphenylcyclopropenone (DPC). The TCR comes from a woman in her 50s with alopecia areata. Some clones in this sample may be carry-over from other donors' samples. CDR3 nucleotide sequence: TGTGCCAGCAGTCCCTTGGGACTAGCGGGAGGGATATACAATGAGCAGTTCTTC. This translates into CASSPLGLAGGIYNEQFF.